This T cell receptor beta chain comes out of a study of CD8+ T cells in alopecia areata (dated by TCRdb to the late 2010s). Turning to the overall study: Treated patients were enrolled in an open-label pilot trial of oral tofacitinib, 5 to 10 mg twice daily, for moderate-to-severe alopecia areata. Scalp clonality was compared among normal scalp (n=4), patchy alopecia areata scalp (n=8), and alopecia totalis/universalis scalp (n=8). On the human side, TCRbeta sequencing was run on scalp tissue and on sorted CD4+ and CD8+ peripheral blood T cells from healthy controls and from alopecia areata patients with either patchy or totalis/universalis disease. The study used high-throughput TCRbeta sequencing to examine T cell clonal expansion in alopecia areata, in both the C3H/HeJ mouse model and human patients. Biopsies were taken from tofacitinib-treated patients at baseline and again at 4 and 24 weeks into treatment, and several of those patients also had a later scalp biopsy. Tofacitinib was given for 6 to 18 months, followed by 6 months of follow-up off drug to assess delayed response and recurrence. The SALT score, which quantifies the percentage of affected scalp surface area, was used to measure disease severity in treated patients. TCRbeta CDR3 regions were amplified by immunoSEQ multiplex PCR using 35 Vbeta forward and 13 Jbeta reverse primers. RNA came from the PAXgene miRNA kit for fixed scalp, the miRNeasy kit for PBMCs, and the RNeasy kit for mouse skin.

The CDR3 covers 15 residues, taking in both the cysteine and the phenylalanine. This entry keeps only the CDR3 DNA: 45 bases, framed from base 1. Relative to germline, V is 1 base shorter and J is 7 bases shorter, with 16 bases between their ends. Reading the germline V gene gives CDR1 MGHRA and CDR2 YSYEKL. Broad study findings and their caveats: Higher clonality and more expanded CD8+ clones were observed in lesional scalp than in normal scalp, particularly in alopecia totalis/universalis, a finding suggestive of antigenic drive. Because the treated cohort was small and had only one nonresponder, larger studies are needed to examine links between baseline CD8+ expansion and response. During tofacitinib treatment, many expanded lesional clones stuck around in both scalp and blood, and this persistence may partly explain why relapse happens after treatment is stopped. TCR sequences shared between patients were less clear than in mice, possibly partly because of HLA diversity in the patient population. Unlike mouse skin, where gammadelta T cells dominate, normal human skin contains resident alphabeta T cells that get sequenced too, which complicates analysis of the scalp TCR repertoire. Tofacitinib significantly decreased scalp clonality and the number of expanded CD8+ clones among the top 100 scalp clones.

To prepare the library, the immunoSEQ multiplex PCR assay was applied. RNA was extracted from all samples and reverse transcribed into cDNA as template for TCR sequencing. SuperScript III was used for first-strand cDNA synthesis, primed with a 2:1 mix of oligo-dT and random hexamers. A synthetic immune receptor repertoire was used to measure amplification bias, and any remaining bias was corrected computationally. The authors' analysis ran thus. Raw reads were preprocessed to remove errors, and CDR3 was defined according to IMGT conventions as the region from the conserved cysteine to phenylalanine. Clonality was calculated as 1 minus Shannon entropy normalized by log2 of the number of productive unique TCRs. Whether each scalp clone was CD4 or CD8 was inferred by checking scalp TCRbeta sequences against the CD4 and CD8 repertoires from sorted blood. What TCRdb holds here is the immuneACCESS table cut down to in-frame rearrangements. Part of the clones is not present; checked against another copy, under half of the missing clones reflect an unresolved V gene, and the others are unexplained. V, J and clone size reflect that table, while D and trimming were determined from the DNA. In all, the sample holds about 160,000 clones, and about three fifths of those were seen once. In total, the top ten clones hold approximately 0.9% of the sample.

Interpreted using the paper, the time point label stands for: more than three weeks on oral tofacitinib. The treatment or condition label here, explained by the study, means: oral pan-JAK inhibitor, 5-10 mg twice daily. Lesional scalp punch biopsies and peripheral blood were obtained from alopecia areata patients. After PBMCs were isolated by density centrifugation and stained for CD3, CD4 and CD8, a FACSAria was used to sort CD4+ and CD8+ T cells. This clone was observed a handful of times. What antigen it recognizes has not been identified. It has no much larger one-base neighbor in the sample; base qualities were not kept.

The receptor comes from a human donor with alopecia areata. The chain is made from TRBV4-1 and TRBJ1-2, and TRBD1 may be the D gene, going by 6 matching bases. The sequencing here drew on CD4+ T cells sorted from blood, taken at week 4, from a patient treated with tofacitinib. CDR3 region: CASSQAGGGALGYTF. The bases are TGCGCCAGCAGCCAAGCCGGCGGGGGGGCCCTTGGCTACACCTTC.